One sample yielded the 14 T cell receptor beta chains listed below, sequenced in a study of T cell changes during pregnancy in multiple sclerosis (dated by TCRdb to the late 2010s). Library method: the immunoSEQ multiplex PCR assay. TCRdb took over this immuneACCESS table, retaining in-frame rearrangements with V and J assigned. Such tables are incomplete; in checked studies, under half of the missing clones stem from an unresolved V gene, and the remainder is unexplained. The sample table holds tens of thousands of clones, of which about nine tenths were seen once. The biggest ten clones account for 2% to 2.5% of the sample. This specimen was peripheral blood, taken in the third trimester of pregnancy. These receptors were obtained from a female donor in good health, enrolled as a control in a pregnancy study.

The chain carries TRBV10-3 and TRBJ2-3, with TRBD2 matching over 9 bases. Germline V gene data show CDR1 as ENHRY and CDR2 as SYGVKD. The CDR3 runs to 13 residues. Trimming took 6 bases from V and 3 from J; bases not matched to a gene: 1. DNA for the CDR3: TGTGCCATCAGGCTAGCGGGGACAGATACGCAGTATTTT. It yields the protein CAIRLAGTDTQYF.

The CDR3 loop reads CASSPDREKQYF. Written as DNA, the CDR3 is TGTGCCAGCAGCCCGGACCGGGAGAAGCAGTACTTC. The chain is built from TRBV9 and TRBJ2-7; TRBD2 is a possible D gene (6 bases). Trimming took off 4 bases at V and 8 bases at J, with 13 bases between the two ends. This CDR3 has 12 residues. Germline V gene lookup returns CDR1 SGDLS and CDR2 YYNGEE.

CDR3 DNA sequence: TGTGCCAGCAGCTTAGCAGGGGAACCTGAAAAACTGTTTTTT. It encodes CASSLAGEPEKLFF. V is TRBV7-8 and J is TRBJ1-4; perhaps TRBD1 as D (5 bases). Germline V gives CDR1 SGHVS, CDR2 FQNEAQ. This CDR3 has 14 amino acids. Trimming took off 0 bases at V and 7 bases at J, with 9 bases between the two ends.

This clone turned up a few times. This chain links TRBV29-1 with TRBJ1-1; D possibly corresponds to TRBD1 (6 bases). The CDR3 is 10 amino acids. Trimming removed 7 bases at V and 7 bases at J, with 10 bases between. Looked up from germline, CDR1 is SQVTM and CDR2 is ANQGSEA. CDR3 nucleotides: TGCAGCGCCCGGACAGTTGAAGCTTTCTTT. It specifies CSARTVEAFF.

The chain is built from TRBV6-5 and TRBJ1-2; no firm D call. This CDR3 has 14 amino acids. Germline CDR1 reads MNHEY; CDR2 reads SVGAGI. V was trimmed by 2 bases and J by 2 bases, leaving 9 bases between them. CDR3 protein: CASSYGTMNYGYTF. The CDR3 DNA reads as TGTGCCAGCAGTTACGGCACCATGAACTATGGCTACACCTTC.

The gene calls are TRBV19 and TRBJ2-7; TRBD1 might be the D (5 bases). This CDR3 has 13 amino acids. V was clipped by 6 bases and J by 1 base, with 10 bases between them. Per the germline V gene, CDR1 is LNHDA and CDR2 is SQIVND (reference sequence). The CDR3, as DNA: TGTGCCAGTAGATATGGGGCTTCCTACGAGCAGTACTTC. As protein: CASRYGASYEQYF.

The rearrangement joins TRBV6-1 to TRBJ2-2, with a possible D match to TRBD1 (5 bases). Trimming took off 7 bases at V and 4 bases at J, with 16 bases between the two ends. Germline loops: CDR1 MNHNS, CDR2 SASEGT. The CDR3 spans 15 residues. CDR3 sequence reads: CASMSVDRSTGELFF. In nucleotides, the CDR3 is TGTGCCAGCATGAGCGTTGACAGAAGCACCGGGGAGCTGTTTTTT.

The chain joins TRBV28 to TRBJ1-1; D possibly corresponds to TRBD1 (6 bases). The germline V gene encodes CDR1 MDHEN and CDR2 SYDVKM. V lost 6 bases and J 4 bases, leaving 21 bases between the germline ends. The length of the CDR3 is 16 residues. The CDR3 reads CASRAPPGRGGTEAFF. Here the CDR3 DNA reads TGTGCCAGCAGGGCCCCGCCCGGGAGGGGGGGCACTGAAGCTTTCTTT.

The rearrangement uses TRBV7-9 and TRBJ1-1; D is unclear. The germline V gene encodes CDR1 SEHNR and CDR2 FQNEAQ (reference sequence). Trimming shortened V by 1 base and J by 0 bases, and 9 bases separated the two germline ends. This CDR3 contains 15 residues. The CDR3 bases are TGTGCCAGCAGCTTAGGTGAGGGCTTGAACACTGAAGCTTTCTTT. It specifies CASSLGEGLNTEAFF.

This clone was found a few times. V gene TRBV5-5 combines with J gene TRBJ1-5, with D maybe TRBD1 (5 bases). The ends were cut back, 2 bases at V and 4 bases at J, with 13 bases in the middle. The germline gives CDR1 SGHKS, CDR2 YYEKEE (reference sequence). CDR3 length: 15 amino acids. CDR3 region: CASSLDSGWNQPQHF. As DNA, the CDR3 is TGTGCCAGCAGCTTAGATTCAGGGTGGAATCAGCCCCAGCATTTT.

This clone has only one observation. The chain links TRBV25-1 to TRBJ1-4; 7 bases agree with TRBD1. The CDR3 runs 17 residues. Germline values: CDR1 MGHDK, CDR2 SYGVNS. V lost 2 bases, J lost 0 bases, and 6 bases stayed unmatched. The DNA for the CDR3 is TGTGCCAGCAGTGAAGAGACAGGGACCGCAACTAATGAAAAACTGTTTTTT. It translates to CASSEETGTATNEKLFF.

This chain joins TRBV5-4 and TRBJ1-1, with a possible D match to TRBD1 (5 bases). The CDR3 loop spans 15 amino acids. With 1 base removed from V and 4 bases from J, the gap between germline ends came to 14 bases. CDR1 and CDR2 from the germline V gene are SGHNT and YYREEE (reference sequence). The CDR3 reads CASSLKGLVRTEAFF. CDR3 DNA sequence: TGTGCCAGCAGCTTGAAGGGGTTGGTTCGCACTGAAGCTTTCTTT.

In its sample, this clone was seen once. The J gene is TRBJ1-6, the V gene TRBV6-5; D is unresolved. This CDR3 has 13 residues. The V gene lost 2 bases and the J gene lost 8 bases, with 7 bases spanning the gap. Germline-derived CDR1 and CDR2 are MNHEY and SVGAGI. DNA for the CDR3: TGTGCCAGCAGTTACGGAGCAGATTCACCCCTCCACTTT. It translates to CASSYGADSPLHF.

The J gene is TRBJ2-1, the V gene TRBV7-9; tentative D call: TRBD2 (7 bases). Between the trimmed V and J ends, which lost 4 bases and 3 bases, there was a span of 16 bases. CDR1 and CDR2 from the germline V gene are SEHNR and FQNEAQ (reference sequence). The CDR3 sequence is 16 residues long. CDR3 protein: CASSSDSRGLYNEQFF. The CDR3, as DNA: TGTGCCAGCAGCTCTGACTCGCGGGGGCTCTACAATGAGCAGTTCTTC.